The sequence of this T cell receptor beta chain was determined in a study of tumor-infiltrating lymphocytes in localized non-small cell lung cancer. Study context: Patients included smokers and never-smokers with various histologies, some sampled after neoadjuvant chemotherapy. Resected tumor was paired with non-adjacent uninvolved lung from the same patient. Regarding the study as a whole: Only some patients had TCR sequencing, depending on available tissue.

With respect to this clone: Its target is not known.

The method was immunoSEQ multiplex PCR; TCRdb's version includes in-frame clones alone and lacks a portion of them. The sample has about 14,000 clones; 80% to 90% are singletons. This CDR3 region has 15 residues. V lost 7 bases, J lost 4 bases, and 8 bases stayed unmatched. The V gene's germline CDR1 is MNHNY and CDR2 SVGAGI (reference sequence). The sequence came from a human donor with non-small cell lung cancer. Input material: lung tumor tissue. This rearrangement joins TRBV6-6 to TRBJ2-2; 8 bases fit TRBD1. The CDR3 is CASIPAGGSTGELFF. In DNA, the CDR3 is TGTGCCAGCATCCCCGCAGGGGGCAGCACCGGGGAGCTGTTTTTT.